This section outlines one T cell receptor (beta chain) sequence together with its context. The data were obtained in a study of blood T cell repertoires in COVID-19. Study-level information: The origin of the acute and convalescent COVID-19 samples was the United States, Italy and Spain.

Germline CDR1 reads PRHDT; CDR2 reads FYEKMQ (reference sequence). The trim removed 5 bases at V and 4 bases at J, leaving 6 bases unmatched. This CDR3 region has 15 residues. Original processing methods: By means of reference gene primer amplification, nucleated cell counts were estimated. TCRdb keeps only in-frame clones here, not all; method: immunoSEQ multiplex PCR. Clone size and the V and J calls come from that table; the DNA yielded D and trimming. The sample lists tens of thousands of clones, about 91% occurring once. The receptor was isolated from a human donor in a cohort sampled during active COVID-19. The J gene is TRBJ1-3, the V gene TRBV13, with 9 bases fitting TRBD1. Specimen: peripheral blood. The CDR3 DNA is TGTGCCAGCAGCGTCCGGACAGGGGCGGGAAACACCATATATTTT. Amino acid sequence: CASSVRTGAGNTIYF.